The present entry profiles one T cell receptor beta chain with its context. cDNA reverse transcribed from extracted RNA served as the sequencing template. Using immunoSEQ multiplex PCR, the repertoire was profiled, and TCRdb retains in-frame clones only, with some absent. The sample contains fewer than 250,000 clones, over 55% of which appear only once. These data belong to a study of CD8+ T cells in alopecia areata. CDR1 is SQVTM and CDR2 is ANQGSEA in the germline V gene. The CDR3 consists of 14 residues. Trimming pared 5 bases from V and 10 bases from J, leaving 21 bases between. Regarding treatment: oral pan-JAK inhibitor, 5-10 mg twice daily.

The V call is TRBV29-1, the J call TRBJ2-1, with unresolved D. The material sequenced was CD4+ T cells sorted from blood, taken at week 24, from a patient treated with tofacitinib. The source of this sequence is a human donor with alopecia areata. CDR3 nucleotide sequence: TGCAGCGTTAATGGGCAGCGAGGCTCTCAAGAGCAGTTCTTC. As protein: CSVNGQRGSQEQFF.